The clone carrying this T cell receptor beta chain was counted ten times or more. Trimming cost V 4 bases and J 4 bases; bases outside gene matches: 10. This CDR3 has 16 amino acids. Germline V gives CDR1 SGHAT, CDR2 FQNNGV. This entry belongs to a study of prognosis after radiotherapy for stage I lung cancer. Study summary: All of the enrolled patients had stage I non-small cell lung cancer, and they joined between April 2018 and 2019.

TCR beta CDR3 was amplified from genomic DNA by two-round multiplex PCR. Round-one PCR had primers specific to each TRBV and TRBJ gene. TCRdb analysed the multiplex PCR reads with MiXCR anew, one entry per CDR3 protein. The data hold tens of thousands of distinct CDR3 sequences, with more than 40% observed a single time. The specimen comprised PBMCs, sampled before or after stereotactic body radiation therapy (not recorded which). V gene TRBV11-2 combines with J gene TRBJ2-5; TRBD1 matches 9 bases. This clonotype originated in a donor over 45 with non-small cell lung cancer. The CDR3 region is CASSSRRGQGLETQYF. DNA for the CDR3: TGTGCCAGCAGCTCTCGAAGGGGACAGGGTCTAGAGACCCAGTACTTC.